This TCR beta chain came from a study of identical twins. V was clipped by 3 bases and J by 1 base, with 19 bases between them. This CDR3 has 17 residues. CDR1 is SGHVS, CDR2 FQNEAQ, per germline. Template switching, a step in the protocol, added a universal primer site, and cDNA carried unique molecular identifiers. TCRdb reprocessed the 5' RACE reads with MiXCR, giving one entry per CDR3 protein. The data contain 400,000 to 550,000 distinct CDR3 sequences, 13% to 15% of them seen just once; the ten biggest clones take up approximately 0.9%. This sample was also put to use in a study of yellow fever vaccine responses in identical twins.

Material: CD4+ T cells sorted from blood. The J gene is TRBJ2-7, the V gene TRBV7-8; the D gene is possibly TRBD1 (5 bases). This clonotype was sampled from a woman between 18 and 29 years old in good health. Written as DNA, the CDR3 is TGTGCCAGCAGCTTGGTCCGGTTTGCACAGGCGTCCTACGAGCAGTACTTC. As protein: CASSLVRFAQASYEQYF.